What follows are 21 T cell receptor beta chains derived from one specimen sequenced in a study of T cell clonality in common variable immunodeficiency. Whole-study findings and limits: In common variable immunodeficiency, TCR beta chains reportedly carried fewer deletions and N-nucleotide insertions.

The antigens of these receptors remain unknown. Repertoires were generated with immunoSEQ multiplex PCR, while TCRdb's copy carries only in-frame clones and drops some. The repertoire yields 15,000 to 20,000 clones, none seen only once; the top ten contain more than 2%. The source material was peripheral blood mononuclear cells. The source is a human donor with common variable immunodeficiency.

In its sample, this clone was seen many times. Read data end 3 residues before the CDR3 end; the end is taken from the germline J gene. This chain uses TRBV4-1 with TRBJ2-5; 8 bases agree with TRBD2. This CDR3 has 15 amino acids. Germline V gene sequence: CDR1 MGHRA, CDR2 YSYEKL. Germline trimming cut 1 base from V and 5 bases from J; bases unmatched to any gene: 6. The CDR3 protein is CASSQGGTRGETQYF. CDR3 bases read: TGCGCCAGCAGCCAAGGGGGGACTAGGGGCGAGACC.

For this clone: Sequencing ends 3 residues short of the CDR3 end; the germline J gene provides the rest. The chain is built from TRBV20-1 and TRBJ2-7; TRBD1 is a possible D gene (6 bases). The CDR3 is 14 amino acids. With 2 bases removed from V and 0 bases from J, the gap between germline ends came to 11 bases. Per germline, CDR1 DFQATT and CDR2 SNEGSKA (reference sequence). CDR3 DNA, as far as it was read: TGCAGTGCTAGACCCACAGGGACCTCCTACGAG. Protein product: CSARPTGTSYE. The whole CDR3 reads CSARPTGTSYEQYF.

This clone has at least ten counts. Sequencing ends 3 residues short of the CDR3 end; the germline J gene provides the rest. J is TRBJ2-1 and V is TRBV6-1; 7 bases map to TRBD1. The CDR3 is made up of 15 amino acids. Looked up from germline, CDR1 is MNHNS and CDR2 is SASEGT. V trimming: 1 base; J trimming: 6 bases; junction bases outside the gene matches: 6. Here the CDR3 reads CASSEGGAGGNEQFF. The covered CDR3 bases are TGTGCCAGCAGTGAAGGAGGAGCAGGGGGCAATGAG.

This clone was observed many times. The CDR3 end lies 3 residues beyond the end of the read and is filled in from the germline J gene. The genes are TRBV18 and TRBJ2-3, with TRBD2 as a possible D gene (6 bases). Germline CDR1 reads KGHSH; CDR2 reads LQKENI. Trimming shortened V by 2 bases and J by 0 bases, and 12 bases separated the two germline ends. CDR3 length: 16 amino acids. The CDR3 loop is CASSPIGGSSTDTQYF. CDR3 bases read: TGTGCCAGCTCACCAATTGGGGGGTCGAGCACAGATACG. The whole variable domain, remainder taken from reference TRBV18 and TRBJ2-3, is NAGVMQNPRHLVRRRGQEARLRCSPMKGHSHVYWYRQLPEEGLKFMVYLQKENIIDESGMPKERFSAEFPKEGPSILRIQQVVRGDSAAYFCASSPIGGSSTDTQYFGPGTRLTVL.

This clone has a count of ten or more. The read terminates 3 residues ahead of where the CDR3 ends, so the germline J gene completes it. The chain has TRBV7-2 and TRBJ1-2; 11 positions agree with TRBD1. The CDR3 extends over 14 amino acids. Looked up from germline, CDR1 is SGHTA and CDR2 is FQGNSA. Incomplete CDR3 DNA: TGTGCCAGCAGAGGACAGGGGGCTACTGGCGGC. Its translation is CASRGQGATGG. In full, the CDR3 reads CASRGQGATGGYTF.

This clone was recorded at least ten times. The read halts 3 residues ahead of the CDR3 end, with the missing end drawn from the germline J gene. The V gene is TRBV2, the J gene TRBJ1-2; 8 bases map to TRBD1. Germline V gene data show CDR1 as SNHLY and CDR2 as FYNNEI. The V segment lost 11 bases and the J segment 6 bases; nucleotides outside the gene matches: 11. The length of the CDR3 is 13 residues. This chain's CDR3 is CASVIQGANGYTF. Incomplete CDR3 DNA: TGTGCCTCAGTTATTCAGGGGGCGAATGGC.

In this sample, this clone turned up many times. The sequenced part of the CDR3 DNA is TGTGCCAGCAGCTCGGGACTAGCGGGAGGAGATACG. It yields the protein CASSSGLAGGDT. The CDR3 in full is CASSSGLAGGDTQYF. The rearrangement uses TRBV7-3 and TRBJ2-3, with 15 bases lining up with TRBD2. The read comes to an end 3 residues before the CDR3 does, leaving the germline J gene to fill in the end. The CDR3 is 15 amino acids. The germline V gene has CDR1 SGHTA and CDR2 FQGTGA. Losses at the gene ends were 4 bases for V and 5 bases for J; bases not matched to a gene: 1.

This clone was counted at least ten times. CDR3 bases read: TGTGCCAGCTCTCATATTCAGACTAGCGGGATCGACATT. Translation: CASSHIQTSGIDI. The entire CDR3 protein is CASSHIQTSGIDIQYF. This rearrangement joins TRBV18 to TRBJ2-4, with 11 positions matching TRBD2. The read gets to within 3 residues of the CDR3 end, and the germline J gene fills in the rest. Germline loops: CDR1 KGHSH, CDR2 LQKENI. V gave up 6 bases and J gave up 8 bases; unmatched junction bases: 12. The CDR3 totals 16 residues.

A note on this clone: The read stops 3 residues short of the end of the CDR3; the missing end is completed from the germline J gene. This rearrangement joins TRBV7-6 to TRBJ2-7; 7 nucleotides match TRBD1. Trimming at V came to 1 base and at J to 6 bases, leaving 6 bases not matched to a gene. There are 14 residues in the CDR3. Germline V gene sequence: CDR1 SGHVS, CDR2 FNYEAQ. Partial CDR3 DNA: TGTGCCAGCAGCTTAGAAGGGGGCCTCGCCGAG. It codes for CASSLEGGLAE. From start to end, the CDR3 is CASSLEGGLAEQYF.

This clone occurred many times. The CDR3 end falls 3 residues outside the read, so it is completed with the germline J gene. The gene calls are TRBV7-9 and TRBJ1-1; unclear D gene. From germline, CDR1 is SEHNR and CDR2 FQNEAQ (reference sequence). CDR3 length: 11 amino acids. This chain's CDR3 is CASSLAAEAFF. The DNA read from the CDR3 is TGTGCCAGCAGCCTGGCTGCCGAA.

The sample holds many counts of this clone. The missing CDR3 end, 3 residues past where the read stops, is filled in from the germline J gene. V usage is TRBV18 and J usage is TRBJ1-5, with a tentative D call TRBD1 (5 bases). V lost 2 bases and J 3 bases, leaving 8 bases between the germline ends. This CDR3 region has 14 residues. Germline V lookup: CDR1 KGHSH, CDR2 LQKENI. CDR3 DNA, as far as it was read: TGTGCCAGCTCACCAACGGACACCAATCAGCCC. Translated: CASSPTDTNQP. The full CDR3 reads CASSPTDTNQPQHF.

This clone was observed many times. The read stops 3 residues short of the end of the CDR3; the missing end is completed from the germline J gene. The V gene is TRBV5-1, the J gene TRBJ1-1, with D possibly being TRBD1 (5 bases). This CDR3 is 14 amino acids long. V dropped 4 bases and J dropped 2 bases, with 12 bases sitting between them. CDR1 and CDR2 (germline): SGHRS, YFSETQ. The part of the CDR3 DNA that was read is TGCGCCAGCAGCCAAGGACACCGTAACACTGAA. Its protein is CASSQGHRNTE. In full, the CDR3 is CASSQGHRNTEAFF.

This clone has at least ten counts. The CDR3 extends 3 residues past the end of the read, so its final part is completed from the germline J gene. J is TRBJ1-5 and V is TRBV5-1, with D unclear. Deletions cut 2 bases from V and 5 bases from J, with 8 bases between. The CDR3 length is 13 residues. Looked up from germline, CDR1 is SGHRS and CDR2 is YFSETQ. CDR3 in amino acids: CASSFAPDQPQHF. The CDR3 bases that were read are TGCGCCAGCAGCTTCGCACCAGATCAGCCC.

This clone was found many times. From the germline J gene comes the end of the CDR3, since the read stops 3 residues before it. The rearrangement joins TRBV10-2 to TRBJ1-2, with 8 bases fitting TRBD1. The germline gives CDR1 WSHSY, CDR2 SAAADI. The CDR3 spans 14 residues. Incomplete CDR3 DNA: TGCGCCAGCAGTGGCTCCCAGGGGGCTCGAGGC. It specifies CASSGSQGARG. The CDR3 in its entirety is CASSGSQGARGYTF.

This clone came up many times. The read terminates 3 residues before the CDR3 end, so the remaining end is supplied by the germline J gene. The chain uses TRBV30 and TRBJ1-1; D unresolved. The CDR3 runs to 13 residues. Germline CDR1 GTSNPN, CDR2 SVGIG (reference sequence). Trimming took 4 bases from V and 7 from J, leaving 16 bases between them. Incomplete CDR3 DNA: TGTGCCTGGAAGACTTCGGCCGCCGGTGAA. Translation: CAWKTSAAGE. The whole CDR3 sequence is CAWKTSAAGEAFF.

Many counts were recorded for this clone. The read ends 3 residues shy of where the CDR3 ends; the end is completed using the germline J gene. The V gene is TRBV2, the J gene TRBJ2-3; 12 bases line up with TRBD1. Germline loops: CDR1 SNHLY, CDR2 FYNNEI. The CDR3 has 15 residues. V dropped 6 bases and J dropped 1; count of bases not matched to a gene: 2. The CDR3 DNA, read in part, is TGTGCCAGCAGCGGGACAGGGGGCCGCACAGATACG. This sequence encodes CASSGTGGRTDT. The whole CDR3 protein is CASSGTGGRTDTQYF. Together with reference TRBV2 and TRBJ2-3, the CDR3 gives the full variable domain: EPEVTQTPSHQVTQMGQEVILRCVPISNHLYFYWYRQILGQKVEFLVSFYNNEISEKSEIFDDQFSVERPDGSNFTLKIRSTKLEDSAMYFCASSGTGGRTDTQYFGPGTRLTVL.

The sample holds a few counts of this clone. Read coverage stops 3 residues before the CDR3 terminus; the germline J gene supplies the remainder. The chain is built from TRBV2 and TRBJ2-2; 14 bases agree with TRBD2. This CDR3 region has 19 residues. Germline loops: CDR1 SNHLY, CDR2 FYNNEI. V dropped 5 bases and J dropped 3; count of bases not matched to a gene: 11. The CDR3 sequence: CASSPGAGTSGSYTGELFF. The CDR3 bases that were read are TGTGCCAGCAGTCCCGGTGCCGGGACTAGCGGGAGTTACACCGGGGAG.

At least ten counts were recorded for this clone. CDR3 bases read: TGTGCCAGCAGTGACTCTGAGACTTCGGACACAGATACG. Amino acids: CASSDSETSDTDT. The entire CDR3 reads CASSDSETSDTDTQYF. The chain combines TRBV6-4 with TRBJ2-3; D uncertain. The DNA ends 3 residues before the CDR3 does, and the rest of the CDR3 is filled in from the germline J gene. Germline V gene data show CDR1 as MRHNA and CDR2 as SNTAGT. V was shortened by 0 bases and J by 2 bases, with 12 bases between the two germline ends. This CDR3 is built from 16 residues.

Regarding this clone: The missing CDR3 end, 3 residues past where the read stops, is filled in from the germline J gene. This sequence joins TRBV5-1 and TRBJ2-1, with TRBD2 matching over 10 bases. The V gene's germline CDR1 is SGHRS and CDR2 YFSETQ. This CDR3 has 17 amino acids. J was trimmed by 1 base and V by 5 bases; bases with no gene match: 9. Incomplete CDR3 DNA: TGCGCCAGCAGTCCTAGCGGGAGCCTCAGTTCCTACAATGAG. Translated, it gives CASSPSGSLSSYNE. The whole CDR3 reads CASSPSGSLSSYNEQFF.

This clone was detected many times. The read stops 3 residues short of the end of the CDR3; the missing end is completed from the germline J gene. The chain joins TRBV7-9 to TRBJ1-2; 7 bases are shared with TRBD1. Germline V gene sequence: CDR1 SEHNR, CDR2 FQNEAQ (reference sequence). The CDR3 is made up of 13 amino acids. The V segment lost 4 bases and the J segment 3 bases; nucleotides outside the gene matches: 2. CDR3 amino acids: CASSSDRDYGYTF. The CDR3 bases that were read are TGTGCCAGCAGCTCCGACAGGGACTATGGC.

This clone occurred many times. Sequencing ends 3 residues short of the CDR3 end; the germline J gene provides the rest. The chain has TRBV29-1 and TRBJ2-1; 7 nucleotides line up with TRBD2. V shed 7 bases and J 3 bases; nucleotides not matched to a gene: 6. Germline CDR1 reads SQVTM; CDR2 reads ANQGSEA. The CDR3 has 13 amino acids. CDR3 sequence: CSAPGLGYNEQFF. The covered CDR3 bases are TGCAGCGCCCCCGGACTAGGCTACAATGAG.